This T cell receptor (beta chain) was documented in a study of long-term antiretroviral therapy in people with HIV. Regarding the study as a whole: Across all time points, the repertoire was dominated by clones that expanded before ART. Controls had broader CDR3 length ranges than HIV repertoires did.

They ran version v3.0 of the immunoSEQ assay at survey level. Sequencing had a target that covered 40,000-50,000 T-cell genomes per sample. Profiled with immunoSEQ multiplex PCR; TCRdb holds only in-frame clones, not every one. The sample has fewer than 30,000 clones, about 80% seen once. Regarding this clone: What it binds is not known.

Each sample contained roughly 0.95-10 million cryopreserved PBMC, thawed before DNA extraction. The trim removed 5 bases at V and 7 bases at J, leaving 12 bases unmatched. The CDR3 contains 16 residues. The germline gives CDR1 MNHEY, CDR2 SMNVEV (reference sequence). The rearrangement uses TRBV27 and TRBJ2-1; TRBD2 matches at 9 bases. The receptor was isolated from a man aged 25 to 45 with HIV. The sample consisted of unsorted PBMCs, taken 0.7 years before starting antiretroviral therapy. The chain's CDR3 is CASSGGRLAGRNEQFF. The CDR3 bases are TGTGCCAGCAGTGGGGGGAGGCTAGCGGGGAGGAATGAGCAGTTCTTC.